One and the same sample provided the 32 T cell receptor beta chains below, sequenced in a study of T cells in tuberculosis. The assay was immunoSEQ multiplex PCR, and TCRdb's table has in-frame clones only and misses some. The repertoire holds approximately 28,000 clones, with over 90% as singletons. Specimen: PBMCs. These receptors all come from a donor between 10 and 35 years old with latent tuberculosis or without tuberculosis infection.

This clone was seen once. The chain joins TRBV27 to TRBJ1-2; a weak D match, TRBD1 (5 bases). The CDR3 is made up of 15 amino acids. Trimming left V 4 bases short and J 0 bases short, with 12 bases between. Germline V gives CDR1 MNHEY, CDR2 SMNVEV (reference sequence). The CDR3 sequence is CASSSAGHPNYGYTF. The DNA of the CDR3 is TGTGCCAGCAGTTCCGCTGGACACCCTAACTATGGCTACACCTTC.

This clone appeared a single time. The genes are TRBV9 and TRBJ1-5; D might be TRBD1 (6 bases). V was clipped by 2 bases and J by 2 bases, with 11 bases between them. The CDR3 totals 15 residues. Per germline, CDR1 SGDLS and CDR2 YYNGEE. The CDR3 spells CASSVDPGGNQPQHF. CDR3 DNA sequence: TGTGCCAGCAGCGTGGACCCAGGGGGCAATCAGCCCCAGCATTTT.

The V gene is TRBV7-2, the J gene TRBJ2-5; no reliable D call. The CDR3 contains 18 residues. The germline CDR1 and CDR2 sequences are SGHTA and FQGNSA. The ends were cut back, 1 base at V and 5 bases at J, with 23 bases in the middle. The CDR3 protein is CASSLGGDAPDRRETQYF. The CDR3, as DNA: TGTGCCAGCAGCTTAGGAGGCGATGCACCCGACCGTAGGGAGACCCAGTACTTC.

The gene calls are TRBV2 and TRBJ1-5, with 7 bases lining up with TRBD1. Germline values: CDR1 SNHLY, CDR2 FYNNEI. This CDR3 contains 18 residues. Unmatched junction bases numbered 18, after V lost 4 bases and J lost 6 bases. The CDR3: CASSVDPGGGGYFQPQHF. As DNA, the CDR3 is TGTGCCAGCAGTGTGGATCCGGGAGGGGGCGGTTATTTTCAGCCCCAGCATTTT.

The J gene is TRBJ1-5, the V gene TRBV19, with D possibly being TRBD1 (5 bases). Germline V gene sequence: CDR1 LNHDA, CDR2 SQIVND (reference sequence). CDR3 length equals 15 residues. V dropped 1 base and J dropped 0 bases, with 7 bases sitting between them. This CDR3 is CASSIGQTSNQPQHF. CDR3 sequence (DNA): TGTGCCAGTAGTATAGGACAGACTAGCAATCAGCCCCAGCATTTT.

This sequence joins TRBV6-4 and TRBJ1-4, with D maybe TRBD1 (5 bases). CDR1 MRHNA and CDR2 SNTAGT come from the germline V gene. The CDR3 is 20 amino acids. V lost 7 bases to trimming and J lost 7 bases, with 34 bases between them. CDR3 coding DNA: TGTGCCAGCACCCCCCCGGAGGTCAGCGGGAAGAGGGGTGGACCTGAAAAACTGTTTTTT. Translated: CASTPPEVSGKRGGPEKLFF.

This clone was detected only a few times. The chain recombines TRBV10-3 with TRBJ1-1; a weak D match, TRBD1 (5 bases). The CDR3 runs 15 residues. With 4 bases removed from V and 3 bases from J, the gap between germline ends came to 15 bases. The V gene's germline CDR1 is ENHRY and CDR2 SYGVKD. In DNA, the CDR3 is TGTGCCATCAGTGTACTTCCCATAGGGGACACTGAAGCTTTCTTT. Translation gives CAISVLPIGDTEAFF.

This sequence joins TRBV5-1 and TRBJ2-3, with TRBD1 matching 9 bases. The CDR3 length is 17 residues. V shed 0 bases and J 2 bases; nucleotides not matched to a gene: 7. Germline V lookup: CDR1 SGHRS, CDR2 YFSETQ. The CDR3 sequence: CASSLGEGTGFTDTQYF. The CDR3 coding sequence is TGCGCCAGCAGCTTGGGTGAAGGGACAGGGTTCACAGATACGCAGTATTTT. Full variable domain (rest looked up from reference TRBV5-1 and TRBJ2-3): KAGVTQTPRYLIKTRGQQVTLSCSPISGHRSVSWYQQTPGQGLQFLFEYFSETQRNKGNFPGRFSGRQFSNSRSEMNVSTLELGDSALYLCASSLGEGTGFTDTQYFGPGTRLTVL.

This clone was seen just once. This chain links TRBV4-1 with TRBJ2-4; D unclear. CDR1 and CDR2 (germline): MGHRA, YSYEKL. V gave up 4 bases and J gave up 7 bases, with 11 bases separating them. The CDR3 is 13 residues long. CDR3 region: CASSLASGNIQYF. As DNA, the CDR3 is TGCGCCAGCAGCCTGGCGTCCGGGAACATTCAGTACTTC.

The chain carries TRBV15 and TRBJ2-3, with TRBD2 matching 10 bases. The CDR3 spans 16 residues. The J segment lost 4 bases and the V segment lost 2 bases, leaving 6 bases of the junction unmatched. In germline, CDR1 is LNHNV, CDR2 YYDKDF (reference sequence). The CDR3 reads CATSRTSGIVSDTQYF. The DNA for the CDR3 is TGTGCCACCAGCAGAACTAGCGGGATCGTCTCAGATACGCAGTATTTT.

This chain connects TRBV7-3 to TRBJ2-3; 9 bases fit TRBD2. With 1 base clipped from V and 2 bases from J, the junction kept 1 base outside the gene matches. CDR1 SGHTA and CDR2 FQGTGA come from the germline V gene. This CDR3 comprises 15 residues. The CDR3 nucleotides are TGTGCCAGCAGCTTAAGCGGGGGGGCCACAGATACGCAGTATTTT. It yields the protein CASSLSGGATDTQYF.

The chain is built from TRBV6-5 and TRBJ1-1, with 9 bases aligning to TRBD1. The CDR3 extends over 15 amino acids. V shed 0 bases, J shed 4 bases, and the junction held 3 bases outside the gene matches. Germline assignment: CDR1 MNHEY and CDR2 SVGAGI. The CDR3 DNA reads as TGTGCCAGCAGTTACTCCGGGACAGGGAGCACTGAAGCTTTCTTT. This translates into CASSYSGTGSTEAFF.

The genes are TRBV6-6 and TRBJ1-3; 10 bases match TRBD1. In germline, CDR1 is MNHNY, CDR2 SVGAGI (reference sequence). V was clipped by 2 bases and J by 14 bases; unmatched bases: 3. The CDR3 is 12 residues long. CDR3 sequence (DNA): TGTGCCAGCAGTTACGAGACAGGGGGCGTATATTTT. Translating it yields CASSYETGGVYF.

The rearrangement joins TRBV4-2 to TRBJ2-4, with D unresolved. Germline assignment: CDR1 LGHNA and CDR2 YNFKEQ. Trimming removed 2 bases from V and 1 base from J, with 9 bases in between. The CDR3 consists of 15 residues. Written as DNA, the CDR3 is TGTGCCAGCAGCCAAAACCCCGGGGCCAAAAACATTCAGTACTTC. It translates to CASSQNPGAKNIQYF.

CDR3 DNA: TGTGCCAGCCATAGCGAGGGAGTCATCCATGGCTACACCTTC. Amino acids: CASHSEGVIHGYTF. The rearrangement uses TRBV28 and TRBJ1-2; D is ambiguous. The V gene lost 8 bases and the J gene lost 6 bases, with 19 bases spanning the gap. The CDR3 extends over 14 amino acids. Germline V gene lookup returns CDR1 MDHEN and CDR2 SYDVKM.

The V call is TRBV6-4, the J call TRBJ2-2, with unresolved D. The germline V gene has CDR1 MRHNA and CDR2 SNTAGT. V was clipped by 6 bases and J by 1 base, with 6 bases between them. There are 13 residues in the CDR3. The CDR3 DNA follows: TGTGCCAGCAGCGCAGGGAACACCGGGGAGCTGTTTTTT. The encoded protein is CASSAGNTGELFF.

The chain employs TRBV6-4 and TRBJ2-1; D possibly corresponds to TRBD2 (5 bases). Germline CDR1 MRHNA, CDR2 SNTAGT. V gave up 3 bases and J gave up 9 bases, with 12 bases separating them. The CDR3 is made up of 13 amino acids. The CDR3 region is CASSEVGMGEQFF. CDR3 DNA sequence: TGTGCCAGCAGTGAGGTCGGGATGGGTGAGCAGTTCTTC.

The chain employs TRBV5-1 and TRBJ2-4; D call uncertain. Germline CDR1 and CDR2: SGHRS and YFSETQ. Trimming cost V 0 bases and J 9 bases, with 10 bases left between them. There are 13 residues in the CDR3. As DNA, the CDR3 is TGCGCCAGCAGCTTGGCCCAAGGCGGCATTCAGTACTTC. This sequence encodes CASSLAQGGIQYF.

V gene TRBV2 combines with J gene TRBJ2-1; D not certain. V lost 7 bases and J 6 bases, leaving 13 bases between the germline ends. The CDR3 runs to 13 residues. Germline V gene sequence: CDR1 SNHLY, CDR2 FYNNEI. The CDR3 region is CASTRDPSNEQFF. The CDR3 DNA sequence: TGTGCCAGCACTCGTGATCCTAGCAATGAGCAGTTCTTC.

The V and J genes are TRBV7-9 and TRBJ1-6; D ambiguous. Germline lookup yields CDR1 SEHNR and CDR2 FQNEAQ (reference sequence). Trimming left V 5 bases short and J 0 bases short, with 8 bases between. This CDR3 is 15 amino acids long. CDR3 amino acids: CASSSTVSYNSPLHF. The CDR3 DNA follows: TGTGCCAGCAGCAGCACAGTCTCCTATAATTCACCCCTCCACTTT.

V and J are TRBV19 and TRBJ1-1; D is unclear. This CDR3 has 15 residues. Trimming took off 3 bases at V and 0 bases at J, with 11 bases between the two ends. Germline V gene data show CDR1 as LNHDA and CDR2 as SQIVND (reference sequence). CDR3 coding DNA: TGTGCCAGTAGTATGTCGTTCGGGTTGAACACTGAAGCTTTCTTT. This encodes CASSMSFGLNTEAFF. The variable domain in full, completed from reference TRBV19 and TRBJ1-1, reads DGGITQSPKYLFRKEGQNVTLSCEQNLNHDAMYWYRQDPGQGLRLIYYSQIVNDFQKGDIAEGYSVSREKKESFPLTVTSAQKNPTAFYLCASSMSFGLNTEAFFGQGTRLTVV.

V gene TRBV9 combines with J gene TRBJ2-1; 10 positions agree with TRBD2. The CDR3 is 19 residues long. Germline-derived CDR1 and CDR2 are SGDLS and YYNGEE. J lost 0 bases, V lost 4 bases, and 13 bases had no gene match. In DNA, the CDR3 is TGTGCCAGCAGCTTCCGCCCTAGCGGGGGCCTGAGCTCCTACAATGAGCAGTTCTTC. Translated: CASSFRPSGGLSSYNEQFF.

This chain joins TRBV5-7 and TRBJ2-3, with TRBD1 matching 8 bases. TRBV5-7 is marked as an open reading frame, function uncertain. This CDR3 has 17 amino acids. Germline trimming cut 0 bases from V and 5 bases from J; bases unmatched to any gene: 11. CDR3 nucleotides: TGTGCCAGCAGCTTGGCCCCCCGGACAGGGTATGGAGATACGCAGTATTTT. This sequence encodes CASSLAPRTGYGDTQYF.

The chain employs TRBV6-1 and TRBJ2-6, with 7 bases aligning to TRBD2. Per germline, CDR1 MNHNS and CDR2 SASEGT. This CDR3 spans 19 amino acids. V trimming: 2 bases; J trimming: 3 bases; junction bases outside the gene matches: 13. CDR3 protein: CASSERDLREFGGANVLTF. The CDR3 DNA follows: TGTGCCAGCAGTGAAAGGGATCTGCGGGAGTTTGGTGGGGCCAACGTCCTGACTTTC.

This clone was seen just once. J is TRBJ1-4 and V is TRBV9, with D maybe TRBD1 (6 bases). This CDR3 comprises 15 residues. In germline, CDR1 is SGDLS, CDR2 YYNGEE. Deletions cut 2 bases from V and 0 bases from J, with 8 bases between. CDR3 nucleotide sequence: TGTGCCAGCAGCGTTACAGGGTCAACTAATGAAAAACTGTTTTTT. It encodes CASSVTGSTNEKLFF.

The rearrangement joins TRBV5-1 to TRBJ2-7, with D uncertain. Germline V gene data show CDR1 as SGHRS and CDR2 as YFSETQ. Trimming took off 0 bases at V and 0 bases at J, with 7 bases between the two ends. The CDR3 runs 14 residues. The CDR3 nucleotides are TGCGCCAGCAGCTTGGCCGTCCCCTCCTACGAGCAGTACTTC. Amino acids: CASSLAVPSYEQYF. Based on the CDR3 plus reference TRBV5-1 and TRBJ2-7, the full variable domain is KAGVTQTPRYLIKTRGQQVTLSCSPISGHRSVSWYQQTPGQGLQFLFEYFSETQRNKGNFPGRFSGRQFSNSRSEMNVSTLELGDSALYLCASSLAVPSYEQYFGPGTRLTVT.

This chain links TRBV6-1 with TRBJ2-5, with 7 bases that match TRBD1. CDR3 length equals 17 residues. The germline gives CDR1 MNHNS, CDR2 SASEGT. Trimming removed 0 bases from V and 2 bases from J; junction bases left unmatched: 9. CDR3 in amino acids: CASSEAVWDRTQETQYF. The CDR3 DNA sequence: TGTGCCAGCAGTGAAGCGGTCTGGGACAGAACTCAAGAGACCCAGTACTTC.

The CDR3 loop is CASSAGQGGGYTF. CDR3 bases: TGTGCCAGCAGCGCGGGGCAGGGCGGGGGCTACACCTTC. V usage is TRBV7-8 and J usage is TRBJ1-2; perhaps TRBD1 as D (5 bases). This CDR3 is built from 13 residues. CDR1 is SGHVS and CDR2 is FQNEAQ in the germline V gene. The V end lost 5 bases, the J end lost 8 bases, and 15 bases lay between the germline ends.

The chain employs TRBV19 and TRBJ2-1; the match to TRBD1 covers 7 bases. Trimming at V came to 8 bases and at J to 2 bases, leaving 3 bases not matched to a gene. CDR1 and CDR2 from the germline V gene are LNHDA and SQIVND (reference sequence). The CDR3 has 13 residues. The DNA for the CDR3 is TGTGCCAGTGAAGGGGGCCCCTACAATGAGCAGTTCTTC. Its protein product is CASEGGPYNEQFF.

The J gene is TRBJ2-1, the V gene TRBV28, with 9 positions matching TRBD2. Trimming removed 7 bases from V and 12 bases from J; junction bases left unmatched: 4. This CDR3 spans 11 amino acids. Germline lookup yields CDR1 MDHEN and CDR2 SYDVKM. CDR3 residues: CASTSGTRQFF. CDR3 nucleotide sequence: TGTGCCAGCACTAGCGGGACGAGGCAGTTCTTC.

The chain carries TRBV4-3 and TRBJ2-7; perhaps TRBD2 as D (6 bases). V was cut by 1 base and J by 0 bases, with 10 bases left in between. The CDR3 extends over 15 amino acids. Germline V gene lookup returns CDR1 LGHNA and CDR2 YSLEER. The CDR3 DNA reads TGCGCCAGCAGCCAAGGGAGGGTCAGCTCCTACGAGCAGTACTTC. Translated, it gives CASSQGRVSSYEQYF.

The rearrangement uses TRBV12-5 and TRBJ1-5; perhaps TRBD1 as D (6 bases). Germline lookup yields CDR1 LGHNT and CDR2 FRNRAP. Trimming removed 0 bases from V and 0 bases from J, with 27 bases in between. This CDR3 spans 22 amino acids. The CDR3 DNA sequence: TGTGCTAGTGGTTTGGTACAAATCCGGGACACAACCATTATGGATAGCAATCAGCCCCAGCATTTT. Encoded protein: CASGLVQIRDTTIMDSNQPQHF.